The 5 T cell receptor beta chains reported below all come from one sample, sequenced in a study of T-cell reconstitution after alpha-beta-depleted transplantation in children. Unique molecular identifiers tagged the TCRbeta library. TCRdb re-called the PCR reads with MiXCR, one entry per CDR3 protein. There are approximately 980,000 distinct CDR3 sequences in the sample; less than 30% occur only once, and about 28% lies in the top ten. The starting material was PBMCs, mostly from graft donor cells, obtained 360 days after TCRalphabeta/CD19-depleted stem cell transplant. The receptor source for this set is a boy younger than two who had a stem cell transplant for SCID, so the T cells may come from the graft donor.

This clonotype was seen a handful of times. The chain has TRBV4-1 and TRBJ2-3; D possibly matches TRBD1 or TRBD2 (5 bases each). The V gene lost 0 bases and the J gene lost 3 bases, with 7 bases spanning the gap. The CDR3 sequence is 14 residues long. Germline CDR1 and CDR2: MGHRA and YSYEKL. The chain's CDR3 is CASSQDEGTDTQYF. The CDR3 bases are TGCGCCAGCAGCCAAGACGAGGGGACAGATACGCAGTATTTT.

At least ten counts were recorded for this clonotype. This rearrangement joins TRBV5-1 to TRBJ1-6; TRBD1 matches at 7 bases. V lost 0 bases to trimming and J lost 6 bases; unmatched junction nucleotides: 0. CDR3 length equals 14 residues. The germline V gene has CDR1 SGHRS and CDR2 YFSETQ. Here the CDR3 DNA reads TGCGCCAGCAGCTTGGACAGGGGTAATTCACCCCTCCACTTT. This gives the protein CASSLDRGNSPLHF.

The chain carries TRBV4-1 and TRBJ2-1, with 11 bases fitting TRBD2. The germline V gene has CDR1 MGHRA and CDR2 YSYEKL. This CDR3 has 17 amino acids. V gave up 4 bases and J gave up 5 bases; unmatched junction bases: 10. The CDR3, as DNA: TGCGCCAGCAGCCCACAACTAGCGGGGGACACCAACAATGAGCAGTTCTTC. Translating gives CASSPQLAGDTNNEQFF.

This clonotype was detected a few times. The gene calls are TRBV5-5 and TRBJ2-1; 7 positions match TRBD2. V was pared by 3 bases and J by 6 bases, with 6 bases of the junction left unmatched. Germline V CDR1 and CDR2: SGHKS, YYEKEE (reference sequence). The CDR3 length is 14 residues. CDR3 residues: CASSWGSGGNEQFF. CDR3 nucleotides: TGTGCCAGCAGCTGGGGATCGGGGGGCAATGAGCAGTTCTTC.

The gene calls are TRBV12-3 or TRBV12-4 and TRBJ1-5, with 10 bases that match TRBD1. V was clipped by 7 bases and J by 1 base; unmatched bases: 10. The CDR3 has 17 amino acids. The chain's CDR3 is CASTPGWGQGSNQPQHF. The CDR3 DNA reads TGTGCCAGCACGCCCGGTTGGGGACAGGGGAGCAATCAGCCCCAGCATTTT.